These 18 T cell receptor beta chains were sequenced from one sample in a study of siplizumab effects on memory and regulatory T cells. This table comes from immunoSEQ multiplex PCR, and its TCRdb copy is limited to in-frame clones, with some not included. Among roughly 100,000 clones, 92% were seen once, and the ten largest hold around 1.1%. Sequencing was performed on CD4+ T cells sorted from blood. The receptors were sampled from a human donor in good health.

The V gene is TRBV6-6, the J gene TRBJ2-6; D may be TRBD1 (5 bases). Trimming took off 6 bases at V and 1 base at J, with 10 bases between the two ends. The CDR3 extends over 15 amino acids. From germline, CDR1 is MNHNY and CDR2 SVGAGI (reference sequence). CDR3 protein: CASSLRGSGANVLTF. CDR3 nucleotide sequence: TGTGCCAGCAGCTTAAGGGGATCTGGGGCCAACGTCCTGACTTTC.

This sequence joins TRBV5-1 and TRBJ1-1, with 8 bases fitting TRBD1. Looked up from germline, CDR1 is SGHRS and CDR2 is YFSETQ. V was pared by 0 bases and J by 6 bases, with 4 bases of the junction left unmatched. The CDR3 is made up of 14 amino acids. CDR3 loop: CASSLEQGAAEAFF. The CDR3 region has the DNA TGCGCCAGCAGCTTGGAGCAGGGGGCCGCTGAAGCTTTCTTT.

This chain joins TRBV19 and TRBJ2-3, with 14 bases that match TRBD2. The ends lost 5 bases at V and 2 bases at J; junction bases unmatched: 18. Germline V CDR1 and CDR2: LNHDA, SQIVND (reference sequence). The CDR3 spans 21 residues. The CDR3 nucleotides read TGTGCCAGTAGTCAAGGGACTAGCGGGAGTGTGGGCCACGGTTCCACAGATACGCAGTATTTT. Translating gives CASSQGTSGSVGHGSTDTQYF.

This chain links TRBV27 with TRBJ2-1; D gene unclear. The CDR3 sequence is 13 residues long. Per the germline V gene, CDR1 is MNHEY and CDR2 is SMNVEV (reference sequence). V lost 7 bases, J lost 2 bases, and 9 bases lay in between. The CDR3 loop reads CASKQSTYNEQFF. The DNA of the CDR3 is TGTGCCAGCAAGCAGTCTACCTACAATGAGCAGTTCTTC.

CDR3 bases: TGTGCCAGCAGTTCTATTCAATTCGGGACAGGGTTTGACGAGCAGTACTTC. Residues: CASSSIQFGTGFDEQYF. V is TRBV28 and J is TRBJ2-7, with 9 bases lining up with TRBD1. Trimming at V came to 4 bases and at J to 5 bases, leaving 15 bases not matched to a gene. The germline gives CDR1 MDHEN, CDR2 SYDVKM. This CDR3 region has 17 residues. The full variable domain, in which reference TRBV28 and TRBJ2-7 provide the parts outside the CDR3, is DVKVTQSSRYLVKRTGEKVFLECVQDMDHENMFWYRQDPGLGLRLIYFSYDVKMKEKGDIPEGYSVSREKKERFSLILESASTNQTSMYLCASSSIQFGTGFDEQYFGPGTRLTVT.

The chain combines TRBV6-5 with TRBJ2-7; tentative D call: TRBD2 (6 bases). The CDR3 has 14 residues. CDR1 and CDR2 (germline): MNHEY, SVGAGI. V was trimmed by 0 bases and J by 3 bases, leaving 9 bases between them. CDR3 in DNA: TGTGCCAGCAGTTACTCTAACGGGGGCTACGAGCAGTACTTC. It specifies CASSYSNGGYEQYF.

This clone was recorded a few times. J is TRBJ2-3 and V is TRBV14; 12 bases map to TRBD2. The CDR3 runs 19 residues. The germline CDR1 and CDR2 sequences are SGHDN and FVKESK. The trim removed 5 bases at V and 0 bases at J, leaving 12 bases unmatched. For the CDR3, the DNA is TGTGCCAGCAGCGCCCGACTAGCGGGAGTGGGCTCAAGCACAGATACGCAGTATTTT. It is translated as CASSARLAGVGSSTDTQYF.

J is TRBJ1-5 and V is TRBV28; 7 bases align to TRBD1. Trimming at V came to 6 bases and at J to 4 bases, leaving 12 bases not matched to a gene. Germline V gene sequence: CDR1 MDHEN, CDR2 SYDVKM. This CDR3 comprises 16 residues. The CDR3 protein is CASSRQGQPDNQPQHF. CDR3 DNA: TGTGCCAGCAGCCGACAGGGCCAGCCCGATAATCAGCCCCAGCATTTT.

This rearrangement joins TRBV4-2 to TRBJ2-7; D is perhaps TRBD2 (5 bases). Trimming cost V 4 bases and J 3 bases, with 13 bases left between them. Germline CDR1 is LGHNA and CDR2 is YNFKEQ. The CDR3 is made up of 14 amino acids. The CDR3 spells CASSRSAGVYEQYF. The DNA of the CDR3 is TGTGCCAGCAGCCGAAGTGCCGGGGTCTACGAGCAGTACTTC.

The rearrangement links TRBV7-2 to TRBJ1-3, with 8 bases fitting TRBD1. The CDR3 is 14 amino acids. V shed 5 bases, J shed 2 bases, and the junction held 2 bases outside the gene matches. CDR1 is SGHTA, CDR2 FQGNSA, per germline. CDR3: CASSLQGAGNTIYF. CDR3 bases: TGTGCCAGCAGCCTACAGGGGGCTGGAAACACCATATATTTT.

This chain joins TRBV11-3 and TRBJ2-2, with D unclear. This CDR3 is built from 13 residues. V lost 1 base and J lost 7, with 7 bases in between. In germline, CDR1 is SGHNT, CDR2 YENEEA. As DNA, the CDR3 is TGTGCCAGCAGCTTAGTGCTGGGCGGGGAGCTGTTTTTT. Residues: CASSLVLGGELFF.

This chain's CDR3 is CASAAGVQFF. CDR3 DNA sequence: TGTGCCAGCGCAGCCGGGGTGCAGTTCTTC. This chain joins TRBV28 and TRBJ2-1, with D possibly matching TRBD2 (5 bases). V gave up 8 bases and J gave up 12 bases, with 11 bases separating them. The CDR3 runs to 10 residues. Per the germline V gene, CDR1 is MDHEN and CDR2 is SYDVKM. Full variable domain (rest looked up from reference TRBV28 and TRBJ2-1): DVKVTQSSRYLVKRTGEKVFLECVQDMDHENMFWYRQDPGLGLRLIYFSYDVKMKEKGDIPEGYSVSREKKERFSLILESASTNQTSMYLCASAAGVQFFGPGTRLTVL.

This sequence joins TRBV28 and TRBJ1-1; 9 bases agree with TRBD1. CDR3 size: 13 residues. The germline CDR1 and CDR2 sequences are MDHEN and SYDVKM. Losses at the gene ends were 6 bases for V and 4 bases for J; bases not matched to a gene: 3. CDR3 in amino acids: CASRGQGSTEAFF. CDR3 coding DNA: TGTGCCAGCAGGGGACAGGGCAGCACTGAAGCTTTCTTT.

This sequence joins TRBV28 and TRBJ2-1, with D perhaps matching TRBD1 or TRBD2 (6 bases each). V gave up 5 bases and J gave up 4 bases, with 15 bases separating them. CDR1 is MDHEN, CDR2 SYDVKM, per germline. The CDR3 spans 15 residues. The CDR3 coding sequence is TGTGCCAGCAGTCTTGTCGGGGGCGCTTACAATGAGCAGTTCTTC. Translated, it gives CASSLVGGAYNEQFF.

The chain couples TRBV11-3 to TRBJ2-1; D call uncertain. V was shortened by 5 bases and J by 0 bases, with 5 bases between the two germline ends. The CDR3 extends over 13 amino acids. Germline V gene sequence: CDR1 SGHNT, CDR2 YENEEA. CDR3 nucleotide sequence: TGTGCCAGCAGCCGCAGCTCCTACAATGAGCAGTTCTTC. Its protein product is CASSRSSYNEQFF.

The V call is TRBV5-1, the J call TRBJ1-1; 9 bases are a match to TRBD1. The germline V gene has CDR1 SGHRS and CDR2 YFSETQ. Trimming at V came to 4 bases and at J to 4 bases, leaving 11 bases not matched to a gene. The CDR3 covers 16 residues. CDR3 loop: CASSTGTGSGGTEAFF. The DNA of the CDR3 is TGCGCCAGCAGCACCGGGACAGGGAGCGGGGGCACTGAAGCTTTCTTT.

V gene TRBV6-5 combines with J gene TRBJ2-3; 7 positions match TRBD2. From germline, CDR1 is MNHEY and CDR2 SVGAGI. The CDR3 spans 14 residues. Trimming at V came to 8 bases and at J to 4 bases, leaving 9 bases not matched to a gene. The CDR3 loop reads CASSRGVGADTQYF. CDR3 DNA: TGTGCCAGCTCACGGGGGGTGGGAGCAGATACGCAGTATTTT.

The chain is built from TRBV5-1 and TRBJ2-5; TRBD1 aligns across 9 bases. The junction had 5 bases not matched to a gene; V was cut back by 3 bases and J by 5 bases. Germline CDR1 and CDR2: SGHRS and YFSETQ. The CDR3 runs 14 residues. CDR3 DNA: TGCGCCAGCAGCTCGACAGGGGGTGGTGAGACCCAGTACTTC. The encoded protein is CASSSTGGGETQYF.